Shown below are 6 T cell receptor beta chains from a single sample sequenced in a study of Graves' ophthalmopathy and Graves' hyperthyroidism. RNA transcripts were the source from which TCR beta CDR3 regions were amplified. Second-round multiplex PCR came after a first-round RT-PCR that employed HTBI primers. TCRdb re-called the multiplex PCR reads through MiXCR, storing one row per CDR3 protein. The table has more than 1,000,000 distinct CDR3 sequences, 35% to 40% seen once. The sequencing input was peripheral blood or thyroid tissue (not recorded which). Source of these receptors: an adult man with Graves' hyperthyroidism.

This clonotype was seen repeatedly, ten times or more. Written as DNA, the CDR3 is TGTGCCATCACTGCAAGGACAGGGAACTCCTACGAGCAGTACTTC. Its protein product is CAITARTGNSYEQYF. This chain uses TRBV10-3 with TRBJ2-7; TRBD1 matches at 8 bases. This CDR3 is built from 15 residues. J lost 0 bases, V lost 7 bases, and 8 bases had no gene match. Germline lookup yields CDR1 ENHRY and CDR2 SYGVKD.

With respect to this clonotype: A much larger clone differs by one base, so this may be a read error. The chain uses TRBV5-8 and TRBJ2-7; 8 bases match TRBD1. The CDR3 loop spans 15 amino acids. The germline V gene encodes CDR1 SGHTS and CDR2 YDEGEE. The CDR3: CASRLAIQGDYEQYF. CDR3 DNA sequence: TGTGCCAGCAGATTGGCGATACAGGGGGACTACGAGCAGTACTTC.

V is TRBV7-9 and J is TRBJ2-7, with D perhaps matching TRBD1 (6 bases). V was clipped by 5 bases and J by 1 base, with 21 bases between them. Per the germline V gene, CDR1 is SEHNR and CDR2 is FQNEAQ (reference sequence). The CDR3 spans 17 residues. CDR3 DNA sequence: TGTGCCAGCAGCGGACAGACCTCTGTGGACGGGTCCTACGAGCAGTACTTC. Protein product: CASSGQTSVDGSYEQYF. The full variable domain, its missing parts supplied by reference TRBV7-9 and TRBJ2-7, is DTGVSQNPRHKITKRGQNVTFRCDPISEHNRLYWYRQTLGQGPEFLTYFQNEAQLEKSRLLSDRFSAERPKGSFSTLEIQRTEQGDSAMYLCASSGQTSVDGSYEQYFGPGTRLTVT.

This clonotype was counted many times. The rearrangement joins TRBV5-5 to TRBJ2-6; a weak D match, TRBD1 (5 bases). The germline V and J ends were trimmed by 6 bases and 1 base, with 17 bases remaining between them. This CDR3 is 17 amino acids long. Germline assignment: CDR1 SGHKS and CDR2 YYEKEE (reference sequence). This CDR3 reads CASIFGVGQSGANVLTF. The CDR3 DNA reads as TGTGCCAGCATATTCGGAGTGGGGCAATCTGGGGCCAACGTCCTGACTTTC.

The J gene is TRBJ1-2, the V gene TRBV25-1, with 8 bases identical to TRBD1. Trimming removed 3 bases from V and 7 bases from J; junction bases left unmatched: 7. Per germline, CDR1 MGHDK and CDR2 SYGVNS. The CDR3 extends over 14 amino acids. As DNA, the CDR3 is TGTGCCAGCAGTGATGTTGGGACAGGCCTTGGCTACACCTTC. Translated, it gives CASSDVGTGLGYTF.

This chain joins TRBV9 and TRBJ1-4; D ambiguous. The CDR3 runs to 14 residues. The germline V and J ends were trimmed by 7 bases and 0 bases, with 10 bases remaining between them. Germline assignment: CDR1 SGDLS and CDR2 YYNGEE. CDR3 DNA: TGTGCCAGCCATCTGGGTTCAACTAATGAAAAACTGTTTTTT. Residues: CASHLGSTNEKLFF.